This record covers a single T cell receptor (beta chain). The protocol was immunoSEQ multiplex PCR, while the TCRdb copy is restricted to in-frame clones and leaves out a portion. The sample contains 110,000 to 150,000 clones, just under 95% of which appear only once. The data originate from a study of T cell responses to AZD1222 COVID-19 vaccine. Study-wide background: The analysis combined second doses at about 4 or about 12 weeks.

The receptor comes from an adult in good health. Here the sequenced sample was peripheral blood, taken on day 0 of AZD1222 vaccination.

The CDR3 sequence: CASSIKARNYGYTF. The CDR3 DNA reads as TGTGCCAGTAGTATAAAGGCTCGAAACTATGGCTACACCTTC. This chain links TRBV19 with TRBJ1-2, with D unclear. The CDR3 loop spans 14 amino acids. CDR1 and CDR2 from the germline V gene are LNHDA and SQIVND (reference sequence). V was clipped by 2 bases and J by 2 bases, with 9 bases between them.